This T cell receptor beta chain was captured by sequencing in a study of Graves' ophthalmopathy and Graves' hyperthyroidism. Whole-study results and caveats: Most clonotypes expanded in thyroid above 0.001 frequency were present in blood too.

This clonotype was seen at least ten times. The target antigen is unknown. Just one base apart from a much larger clone, this may be a read error. The conserved phenylalanine or tryptophan is not found at the CDR3 terminus, so this likely reflects a read error. For repertoire sequencing, the TCR beta CDR3 regions were amplified from RNA transcripts. In the first round, RT-PCR was carried out with HTBI primers, and a multiplex PCR formed the second round. TCRdb analysed the multiplex PCR reads with MiXCR anew, one entry per CDR3 protein. The sample has about 400,000 distinct CDR3 sequences, roughly 18% seen once. Clinical symptoms, serum thyroxine, TRAb, thyroid ultrasound and orbital computed tomography were relied on for diagnosis. The V end was cut by 4 bases, the J end by 6 bases, with 12 bases between. Germline CDR1 and CDR2: GTSNPN and SVGIG (reference sequence). This CDR3 spans 12 amino acids.

The sample comprised peripheral blood. This TCR came from a woman younger than 30 with Graves' ophthalmopathy. The rearrangement joins TRBV30 to TRBJ1-1; no clear D. The CDR3 DNA reads as TGTGCCTGGAAGAGTGAGGTTCCTGAAGCTTTCCTT. The encoded protein is CAWKSEVPEAFL.